This TCR beta chain derives from a study of CXCR3-negative and CXCR3-positive naive CD8 T cells. Study-wide context: Roughly 135 million TRB reads were obtained overall (about 1.5 +/- 0.3 million per library). Regarding the study as a whole: Comparison of naive CXCR3-negative and CXCR3-positive cells revealed similar TRBV-TRBJ usage, while memory cells differed. More hydrophobic TRB CDR3s occurred in CXCR3-positive than in CXCR3-negative naive cells. Whereas both naive subsets had comparably high diversity, memory CD8+ cells had much lower diversity. CD5 surface expression was similar among naive subsets, and TCR strength was estimated by inference from TRB CDR3 properties.

Libraries of TRB cDNA were made by 5' RACE and carried UMIs. TCRdb processed the 5' RACE reads again and assigns one entry to each CDR3 protein, with no DNA. Its table lists some 110,000 distinct CDR3 sequences. About this clonotype: Its antigen is as yet unknown.

Germline CDR1 and CDR2: SQVTM and ANQGSEA. This CDR3 is 14 amino acids long. The rearrangement joins TRBV29-1 to TRBJ1-2. This TCR was sampled from a human donor in good health. Some clones in this sample may be carry-over from other donors' samples. The sequenced sample was naive CXCR3+ CD8+ T cells from blood. Indicated subset: CD45RO-CCR7+CD27+CD95- naive CD8+ T cells expressing CXCR3 (TNR3+). This CDR3 is CSVEDQTANYGYTF.